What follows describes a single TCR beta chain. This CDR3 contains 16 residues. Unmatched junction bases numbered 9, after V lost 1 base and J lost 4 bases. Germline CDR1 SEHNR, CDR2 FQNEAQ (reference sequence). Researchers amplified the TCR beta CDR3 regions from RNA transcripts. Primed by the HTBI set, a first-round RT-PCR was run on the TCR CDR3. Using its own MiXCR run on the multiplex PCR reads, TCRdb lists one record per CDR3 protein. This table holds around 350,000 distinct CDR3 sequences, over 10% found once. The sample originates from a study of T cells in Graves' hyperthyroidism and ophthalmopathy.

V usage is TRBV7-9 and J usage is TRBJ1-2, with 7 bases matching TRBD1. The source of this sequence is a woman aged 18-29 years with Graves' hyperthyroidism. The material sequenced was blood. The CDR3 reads CASSLVGRDSTYGYTF. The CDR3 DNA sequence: TGTGCCAGCAGCTTAGTAGGTCGGGACAGCACCTATGGCTACACCTTC.